This T cell receptor beta chain was recovered during a study of shared clonotypes between healthy human individuals. General study results and limits: Among several donors, roughly 5% of naive CD4 clonotypes were found in common. It was the non-shared clonotypes that had lower generation probabilities than clonotypes shared by all four donors. Naive subsets, compared against memory subsets, generally had larger estimated richness values.

There are 15 residues in the CDR3. Trimming cost V 9 bases and J 4 bases; bases outside gene matches: 9. Looked up from germline, CDR1 is SGHNT and CDR2 is YYREEE (reference sequence). With respect to this clone: Antigen specificity is unknown.

Naive CD8 cells were CD45RO-negative, positively selected for CCR7, excluding terminally differentiated effector memory CD45RA+ cells. Donors were healthy HIV-negative adults without recently reported acute infections or vaccinations. The protocol was immunoSEQ multiplex PCR, while the TCRdb copy is restricted to in-frame clones and leaves out a portion. In the table there are approximately 740,000 clones, 80% to 95% of which are singletons. This chain connects TRBV5-4 to TRBJ2-2; the match to TRBD2 covers 10 bases. The receptor comes from a man aged 30-40 years in good health. The sequenced material came from naive CD8+ T cells sorted from blood. Here the CDR3 DNA reads TGTGCCACCGGGACTAGCGCCTCGGGCACCGGGGAGCTGTTTTTT. Translated: CATGTSASGTGELFF. Combining the CDR3 with reference TRBV5-4 and TRBJ2-2 gives the whole variable domain ETGVTQSPTHLIKTRGQQVTLRCSSQSGHNTVSWYQQALGQGPQFIFQYYREEENGRGNFPPRFSGLQFPNYSSELNVNALELDDSALYLCATGTSASGTGELFFGEGSRLTVL.